This T cell receptor beta chain was captured in a study of blood T cells in healthy people across ages. Overall study context: About one barcoded beta molecule per two T cells came from capture by template switching.

Primers used in a second PCR of roughly 6 to 12 cycles were a sample-barcoded 5' primer and a J-beta primer mix. Every cDNA was tagged by a template-switch adaptor with 12 random nucleotides. MiXCR, applied by TCRdb to the 5' RACE reads, yields one record per CDR3 protein. The table has roughly 1,300,000 distinct CDR3 sequences, approximately 59% seen once. The V gene lost 1 base and the J gene lost 5 bases, with 18 bases spanning the gap. The CDR3 runs 17 residues. Germline V CDR1 and CDR2: SGHAT, FQNNGV. Individuals who donated were healthy Caucasians from Russia aged about 6 to 100. Total RNA, at least 5.5 micrograms per sample, came from PBMCs.

Sequencing input: blood. The source of this sequence is a man aged 18 to 29 in good health. The chain has TRBV11-2 and TRBJ2-1, with TRBD1 as a possible D gene (6 bases). The CDR3, as DNA: TGTGCCAGCAGCTTAGTCCCCTTTGGCACAGGGCACAATGAGCAGTTCTTC. The encoded protein is CASSLVPFGTGHNEQFF.